The entry that follows covers one TCR beta chain sequence. Among the hyperthyroidism patients, all were newly diagnosed, aged 18 to 65, with under 2 months' duration. The authors amplified TCR beta CDR3 regions from RNA transcripts. The authors performed first-round RT-PCR with HTBI primers and then a second-round multiplex PCR. One entry per CDR3 protein, called by TCRdb with MiXCR from the multiplex PCR reads. The sample contains around 400,000 distinct CDR3 sequences, roughly 20% of which appear only once. The data were taken from a study of Graves' ophthalmopathy and Graves' hyperthyroidism. The TCR was taken from a woman aged 18 to 35 with stable Graves' hyperthyroidism. Sequenced input: peripheral blood.

The CDR3, as DNA: TGTGCCAGCAGCCCCAGACAGGACCAAGAGACCCAGTACTTC. It yields the protein CASSPRQDQETQYF. The chain joins TRBV3-1 to TRBJ2-5, with D possibly TRBD1 on 6 matching bases. The CDR3 consists of 14 residues. Trimming removed 4 bases from V and 0 bases from J, with 9 bases in between. Germline V gene sequence: CDR1 LGHDT, CDR2 YNNKEL (reference sequence).